This T cell receptor beta chain was documented in a study of blood T cell repertoires in COVID-19. Study in general: Material from acute and convalescent COVID-19 was sourced from the United States, Italy and Spain. From T cells, B-cell-depleted T cells, or PBMCs came the material, which was cDNA or gDNA.

The table came from immunoSEQ multiplex PCR; TCRdb's copy has only in-frame clones and leaves some out. The sample lists 270,000 or so clones; approximately 89% were seen once. Between the trimmed V and J ends, which lost 1 base and 2 bases, there was a span of 11 bases. Germline V CDR1 and CDR2: MDHEN, SYDVKM. CDR3 size: 15 residues. Assignments of participants to cohorts depended upon their own reported clinical history. The rearrangement links TRBV28 to TRBJ1-2; D unresolved. The material sequenced was PBMCs or T cells enriched from blood (not recorded which). This sequence originates from a woman in her late teens or twenties who had recovered from COVID-19. CDR3 protein: CASSLYGSGNYGYTF. CDR3 in DNA: TGTGCCAGCAGTTTATACGGAAGCGGAAACTATGGCTACACCTTC.